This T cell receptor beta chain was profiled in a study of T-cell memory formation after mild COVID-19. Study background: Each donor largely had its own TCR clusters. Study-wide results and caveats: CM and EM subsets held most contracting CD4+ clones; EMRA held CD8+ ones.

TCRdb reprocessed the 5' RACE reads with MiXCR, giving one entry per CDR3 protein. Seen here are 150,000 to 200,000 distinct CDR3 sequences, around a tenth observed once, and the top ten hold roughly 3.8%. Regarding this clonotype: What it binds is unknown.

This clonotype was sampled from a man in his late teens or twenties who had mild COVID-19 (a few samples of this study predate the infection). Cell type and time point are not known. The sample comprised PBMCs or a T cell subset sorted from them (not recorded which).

The CDR3 protein is CASSYSAGFGTGELFF. The CDR3 coding sequence is TGTGCCAGCAGTTACTCGGCGGGGTTTGGCACCGGGGAGCTGTTTTTT. The chain combines TRBV6-5 with TRBJ2-2, with a possible D match to TRBD2 (6 bases). CDR1 MNHEY and CDR2 SVGAGI come from the germline V gene. The CDR3 length is 16 residues. Trimming stripped 0 bases from V and 4 bases from J, with 12 bases between.